The T cell receptor (beta chain) described here comes from a study of OX40 agonist ivuxolimab in advanced cancers. Turning to the study itself: Patients were treated with ivuxolimab, an agonistic anti-OX40 (CD134) antibody. Cancers in dose escalation were hepatocellular, melanoma, renal cell and head and neck. Among those enrolled, mean age was around 55 years (range 23 to 79) and about 79% were male.

About this clone itself: Its antigen is unknown.

General study points: CD8+ T cells averaged more expanded clones than CD4+.

Clones were sequenced by immunoSEQ multiplex PCR, and TCRdb holds only the in-frame ones, with some missing. The table shows around 28,000 clones, with around 86% occurring only once. The CDR3 length is 14 residues. Looked up from germline, CDR1 is LNHDA and CDR2 is SQIVND (reference sequence). V lost 6 bases and J lost 2, with 11 bases in between. This chain joins TRBV19 and TRBJ1-5; a weak D match, TRBD1 (5 bases). The sequence came from an adult with an advanced solid tumor such as melanoma, head and neck, liver or kidney cancer. The sample was CD4+ or CD8+ T cells sorted from blood, taken in a trial of the OX40 agonist ivuxolimab. CDR3 amino acids: CASSQGTGNQPQHF. DNA for the CDR3: TGTGCCAGTAGCCAGGGAACGGGCAATCAGCCCCAGCATTTT.